These 28 T cell receptor beta chains share one sample of origin, sequenced in a study of blood T cell repertoires in COVID-19. Using immunoSEQ multiplex PCR, the repertoire was profiled, and TCRdb retains in-frame clones only, with some absent. The data show hundreds of thousands of clones, roughly 90% seen once. The sequencing input was PBMCs or T cells enriched from blood (not recorded which). The source of these receptors is a man in his fifties or sixties who had recovered from COVID-19.

This clone was found a few times. The chain uses TRBV27 and TRBJ1-6; TRBD1 is a possible D gene (5 bases). CDR1 is MNHEY, CDR2 SMNVEV, per germline (reference sequence). Trimming removed 5 bases at V and 7 bases at J, with 18 bases between. The CDR3 totals 16 residues. The CDR3 is CASSPGREGRNSPLHF. CDR3 in DNA: TGTGCCAGCAGTCCGGGACGGGAAGGGAGGAATTCACCCCTCCACTTT.

The genes are TRBV7-8 and TRBJ2-7; TRBD2 agrees at 10 bases. Germline assignment: CDR1 SGHVS and CDR2 FQNEAQ. This CDR3 has 14 residues. J lost 3 bases, V lost 4 bases, and 3 bases had no gene match. The CDR3: CASSYWTSGYEQYF. The CDR3 DNA reads as TGTGCCAGCAGCTATTGGACTAGCGGCTACGAGCAGTACTTC.

CDR3 protein: CASSGTGNAQPQHF. For the CDR3, the DNA is TGTGCCAGCAGCGGGACAGGGAACGCTCAGCCCCAGCATTTT. The chain couples TRBV6-5 to TRBJ1-5; 9 bases align to TRBD1. This CDR3 contains 14 residues. The V gene end was trimmed by 6 bases and the J gene end by 6 bases; junction bases not matched to a gene: 6. Germline CDR1 is MNHEY and CDR2 is SVGAGI.

The gene calls are TRBV6-5 and TRBJ2-3, with 7 bases identical to TRBD1. V lost 10 bases to trimming and J lost 5 bases; unmatched junction nucleotides: 3. Germline CDR1 MNHEY, CDR2 SVGAGI. The length of the CDR3 is 11 residues. The CDR3 DNA follows: TGTGCCATAGGACAGGAAGATACGCAGTATTTT. It is translated as CAIGQEDTQYF.

The V and J genes are TRBV5-1 and TRBJ2-1, with TRBD2 matching over 7 bases. The CDR3 consists of 15 residues. V was clipped by 0 bases and J by 3 bases; unmatched bases: 3. CDR1 and CDR2 from the germline V gene are SGHRS and YFSETQ. In DNA form, the CDR3 reads TGCGCCAGCAGCTTGGAAGGCGGGAGCTACAATGAGCAGTTCTTC. Its translation is CASSLEGGSYNEQFF.

This chain links TRBV3-1 (or the pseudogene TRBV3-2) with TRBJ2-7; the D gene is possibly TRBD1 (5 bases). Germline lookup yields CDR1 LGHDT and CDR2 YNNKEL (reference sequence). There are 21 residues in the CDR3. V was shortened by 0 bases and J by 0 bases, with 27 bases between the two germline ends. The CDR3 sequence: CASSQEVGQVVSRQSSYEQYF. The CDR3 DNA sequence: TGTGCCAGCAGCCAAGAGGTAGGTCAGGTGGTTTCGAGACAGAGCTCCTACGAGCAGTACTTC.

The chain links TRBV19 to TRBJ2-3, with a possible D match to TRBD2 (6 bases). This CDR3 contains 16 residues. V was clipped by 3 bases and J by 6 bases, with 19 bases between them. In germline, CDR1 is LNHDA, CDR2 SQIVND (reference sequence). The CDR3 is CASSIGFSGGQDTQYF. The DNA of the CDR3 is TGTGCCAGTAGTATTGGTTTTAGCGGAGGGCAGGATACGCAGTATTTT. Variable domain in full (rest from reference TRBV19 and TRBJ2-3): DGGITQSPKYLFRKEGQNVTLSCEQNLNHDAMYWYRQDPGQGLRLIYYSQIVNDFQKGDIAEGYSVSREKKESFPLTVTSAQKNPTAFYLCASSIGFSGGQDTQYFGPGTRLTVL.

This clone appeared a few times. The chain joins TRBV12-3 or TRBV12-4 to TRBJ2-2; D remains ambiguous. The CDR3 covers 11 residues. V lost 10 bases, J lost 2 bases, and 5 bases lay in between. The CDR3 region has the DNA TGTGCCACCATTAACACCGGGGAGCTGTTTTTT. Its translation: CATINTGELFF.

This clone came up once. This sequence joins TRBV15 and TRBJ2-2; TRBD1 agrees at 11 bases. The length of the CDR3 is 15 residues. CDR1 and CDR2 from the germline V gene are LNHNV and YYDKDF (reference sequence). After removal of 4 bases from V and 7 bases from J, the junction contained 5 bases not matched to a gene. The CDR3 nucleotides read TGTGCCACCAGCAAGGGACAGGGGGTTGTCGGGGAGCTGTTTTTT. The encoded protein is CATSKGQGVVGELFF.

This clone appeared a few times. V usage is TRBV7-2 and J usage is TRBJ2-1, with 10 bases identical to TRBD2. CDR3 size: 17 residues. Germline trimming cut 1 base from V and 5 bases from J; bases unmatched to any gene: 8. From germline, CDR1 is SGHTA and CDR2 FQGNSA. CDR3 DNA: TGTGCCAGCAGCTTAGGGCCGCCCGGGACTAGCGACAATGAGCAGTTCTTC. It encodes CASSLGPPGTSDNEQFF.

The CDR3 is CASSSGRQGIGYGYTF. CDR3 nucleotides: TGTGCCAGCAGCTCTGGGCGACAGGGAATTGGGTATGGCTACACCTTC. The chain has TRBV11-3 and TRBJ1-2; TRBD1 aligns across 7 bases. The CDR3 has 16 residues. Germline V gene data show CDR1 as SGHNT and CDR2 as YENEEA. Trimming took 4 bases from V and 5 from J; bases not matched to a gene: 13. The full variable domain, rest sourced from reference TRBV11-3 and TRBJ1-2, is EAGVVQSPRYKIIEKKQPVAFWCNPISGHNTLYWYLQNLGQGPELLIRYENEEAVDDSQLPKDRFSAERLKGVDSTLKIQPAELGDSAVYLCASSSGRQGIGYGYTFGSGTRLTVV.

V is TRBV14 and J is TRBJ2-7; no reliable D call. The CDR3 has 13 residues. The V and J ends lost 4 bases and 6 bases respectively, with 13 bases between them. Germline CDR1 and CDR2: SGHDN and FVKESK. The CDR3 is CASSPRIEAEQYF. CDR3 bases: TGTGCCAGCAGCCCGAGAATAGAGGCCGAGCAGTACTTC.

The chain is built from TRBV7-9 and TRBJ1-1, with TRBD1 as a possible D gene (5 bases). The ends were cut back, 8 bases at V and 5 bases at J, with 15 bases in the middle. Germline lookup yields CDR1 SEHNR and CDR2 FQNEAQ (reference sequence). This CDR3 is 13 amino acids long. The chain's CDR3 is CASGTIFETEAFF. The CDR3 bases are TGTGCCAGCGGGACTATCTTCGAGACTGAAGCTTTCTTT.

The CDR3 DNA reads as TGCGCCAGCAGCCAAGAGGGCGGGGGGGCCTACAATGAGCAGTTCTTC. Protein product: CASSQEGGGAYNEQFF. The chain employs TRBV4-3 and TRBJ2-1, with 9 nucleotides matching TRBD2. V lost 0 bases and J lost 2; bases outside the gene matches: 2. Germline CDR1 and CDR2: LGHNA and YSLEER. This CDR3 comprises 16 residues.

The chain links TRBV28 to TRBJ2-1, with a possible D match to TRBD1 (5 bases). The V end was cut by 7 bases, the J end by 0 bases, with 13 bases between. The CDR3 is made up of 15 amino acids. Germline V gives CDR1 MDHEN, CDR2 SYDVKM. CDR3 in amino acids: CASKTFDSSYNEQFF. DNA of the CDR3: TGTGCCAGCAAGACCTTCGACAGCTCCTACAATGAGCAGTTCTTC.

V and J are TRBV7-2 and TRBJ1-2; D perhaps matches TRBD1 (5 bases). The germline CDR1 and CDR2 sequences are SGHTA and FQGNSA. The CDR3 is 14 residues long. The V end was cut by 5 bases, the J end by 8 bases, with 18 bases between. The DNA for the CDR3 is TGTGCCAGCAGCACTTACCCGGACACCGTCGGCTACACCTTC. This codes for CASSTYPDTVGYTF.

The rearrangement joins TRBV15 to TRBJ2-2; TRBD1 might be the D (7 bases). CDR3 length equals 13 residues. The V end was cut by 3 bases, the J end by 8 bases, with 10 bases between. Germline loops: CDR1 LNHNV, CDR2 YYDKDF (reference sequence). CDR3 region: CATSRTGTGELFF. The CDR3 region has the DNA TGTGCCACCAGCAGGACAGGGACTGGGGAGCTGTTTTTT.

The CDR3 nucleotides are TGTGCCAGCAGTTTTGTTCTAGCGGGACCCAAAGAGACCCAGTACTTC. Its protein product is CASSFVLAGPKETQYF. The chain has TRBV28 and TRBJ2-5; 9 bases align to TRBD2. J was trimmed by 3 bases and V by 3 bases; bases with no gene match: 8. In germline, CDR1 is MDHEN, CDR2 SYDVKM. The length of the CDR3 is 16 residues. The full variable domain, in which reference TRBV28 and TRBJ2-5 provide the parts outside the CDR3, is DVKVTQSSRYLVKRTGEKVFLECVQDMDHENMFWYRQDPGLGLRLIYFSYDVKMKEKGDIPEGYSVSREKKERFSLILESASTNQTSMYLCASSFVLAGPKETQYFGPGTRLLVL.

V gene TRBV7-9 combines with J gene TRBJ2-3; TRBD2 might be the D (5 bases). Germline-derived CDR1 and CDR2 are SEHNR and FQNEAQ (reference sequence). The V end was cut by 5 bases, the J end by 0 bases, with 12 bases between. The CDR3 covers 15 residues. CDR3 bases: TGTGCCAGCAGCGAACAGAGACTAAGCACAGATACGCAGTATTTT. Amino acid sequence: CASSEQRLSTDTQYF.

V gene TRBV19 combines with J gene TRBJ1-5, with 10 bases lining up with TRBD1. V lost 3 bases, J lost 5 bases, and 4 bases stayed unmatched. The CDR3 is 15 amino acids. Germline assignment: CDR1 LNHDA and CDR2 SQIVND (reference sequence). The DNA for the CDR3 is TGTGCCAGTAGTATTATGGGGACAGGGGATCAGCCCCAGCATTTT. This encodes CASSIMGTGDQPQHF.

J is TRBJ2-3 and V is TRBV6-5; D unresolved. Germline lookup yields CDR1 MNHEY and CDR2 SVGAGI. Between the trimmed V and J ends, which lost 5 bases and 2 bases, there was a span of 8 bases. This CDR3 contains 13 residues. The CDR3 DNA reads TGTGCCAGCAGTCCCCAGTTCACAGATACGCAGTATTTT. It codes for CASSPQFTDTQYF.

The chain uses TRBV18 and TRBJ1-1; tentatively, D is TRBD1 (5 bases). Germline V lookup: CDR1 KGHSH, CDR2 LQKENI. This CDR3 region has 14 residues. Trimming took 3 bases from V and 4 from J, leaving 12 bases between them. The DNA of the CDR3 is TGTGCCAGCTCACCGAACAGCGGGGGCACTGAAGCTTTCTTT. It yields the protein CASSPNSGGTEAFF. Using reference TRBV18 and TRBJ1-1 for the parts outside the CDR3, the full variable domain is NAGVMQNPRHLVRRRGQEARLRCSPMKGHSHVYWYRQLPEEGLKFMVYLQKENIIDESGMPKERFSAEFPKEGPSILRIQQVVRGDSAAYFCASSPNSGGTEAFFGQGTRLTVV.

The chain is built from TRBV19 and TRBJ1-5; 7 bases align to TRBD1. The CDR3 is made up of 14 amino acids. The V and J ends lost 10 bases and 1 base, in that order; junction bases with no gene match: 7. Germline V gene lookup returns CDR1 LNHDA and CDR2 SQIVND (reference sequence). The CDR3 coding sequence is TGTGCCACCCGACAGGGTTTGAGCAATCAGCCCCAGCATTTT. Protein: CATRQGLSNQPQHF.

The rearrangement joins TRBV6-2 or TRBV6-3 to TRBJ1-3; 8 bases fit TRBD1. This CDR3 is 15 amino acids long. V lost 5 bases and J lost 4; bases outside the gene matches: 7. CDR1 and CDR2 from the germline V gene are MNHEY and SVGEGT. CDR3 DNA sequence: TGTGCCAGCAGTCCGTCAGGGGGCGGCGGAAACACCATATATTTT. Protein sequence: CASSPSGGGGNTIYF.

The chain uses TRBV5-5 and TRBJ2-7; D unresolved. This CDR3 contains 11 residues. The germline V gene has CDR1 SGHKS and CDR2 YYEKEE (reference sequence). The V gene lost 4 bases and the J gene lost 2 bases, with 4 bases spanning the gap. The CDR3 spells CASSLPYEQYF. In DNA, the CDR3 is TGTGCCAGCAGCCTCCCCTACGAGCAGTACTTC.

In the case of this clone: The same CDR3 can be traced to other DNA sequences in this sample. This chain joins TRBV28 and TRBJ1-6; tentatively, D is TRBD1 (6 bases). V was trimmed by 3 bases and J by 7 bases, leaving 10 bases between them. CDR1 and CDR2 (germline): MDHEN, SYDVKM. The CDR3 is made up of 14 amino acids. The CDR3 DNA sequence: TGTGCCAGCAGTTTGGGCCAGGGGAATTCACCCCTCCACTTT. The encoded protein is CASSLGQGNSPLHF.

J is TRBJ2-1 and V is TRBV11-1; the match to TRBD2 covers 7 bases. With V trimmed by 4 bases and J by 2 bases, 2 bases remained unmatched. CDR3 length: 14 residues. Per germline, CDR1 SGHAT and CDR2 FQDESV (reference sequence). The CDR3, as DNA: TGTGCCAGCAGCTCAGGGACTACCTACAATGAGCAGTTCTTC. Translating gives CASSSGTTYNEQFF.

The V and J genes are TRBV11-2 and TRBJ1-1; perhaps TRBD1 as D (6 bases). V gave up 0 bases and J gave up 11 bases, with 25 bases separating them. CDR1 and CDR2 from the germline V gene are SGHAT and FQNNGV. This CDR3 spans 17 amino acids. The CDR3 sequence is CASSLERGSMRPLWAFF. CDR3 DNA: TGTGCCAGCAGCTTAGAAAGGGGGTCGATGAGGCCGCTTTGGGCTTTCTTT.